The 5 T cell receptor beta chains presented below share a single source sample, sequenced in a study of CD8 T cells in ankylosing spondylitis. Study-wide results and limits: One TCR beta motif, made up of about 8 highly homologous variants, appeared characteristic of ankylosing spondylitis blood.

Antigen specificity for these receptors is unknown. Using its own MiXCR run on the 5' RACE reads, TCRdb lists one record per CDR3 protein. Found here are hundreds of thousands of distinct CDR3 sequences, around 11% of them singletons; the top ten hold just over 0.5%. Material: blood, either unsorted or a sorted T cell fraction (not recorded which). Every receptor here comes from a male donor with ankylosing spondylitis.

This clonotype was found a few times. CDR3 DNA sequence: TGCAGTGCTAGAGAAGGGACAGATTTCACAGATACGCAGTATTTT. Translation: CSAREGTDFTDTQYF. The chain combines TRBV20-1 with TRBJ2-3; TRBD1 agrees at 7 bases. The CDR3 has 15 amino acids. CDR1 is DFQATT and CDR2 is SNEGSKA in the germline V gene (reference sequence). Trimming removed 0 bases from V and 2 bases from J; junction bases left unmatched: 5.

This clonotype was observed a handful of times. This chain uses TRBV5-1 with TRBJ2-3; 7 positions match TRBD2. With 0 bases clipped from V and 1 base from J, the junction kept 5 bases outside the gene matches. Germline V gene lookup returns CDR1 SGHRS and CDR2 YFSETQ. The CDR3 is 16 residues long. The CDR3 nucleotides read TGCGCCAGCAGCTTGGATCGGGACTATCGCACAGATACGCAGTATTTT. Its translation is CASSLDRDYRTDTQYF.

The table lists this clonotype with many counts. V and J are TRBV12-3 or TRBV12-4 and TRBJ2-3, with D tentatively TRBD1 or TRBD2 (5 bases each). Deletions cut 4 bases from V and 2 bases from J, with 10 bases between. CDR3 length equals 14 residues. CDR3 protein: CASSWDGYTDTQYF. CDR3 nucleotide sequence: TGTGCCAGCAGTTGGGACGGCTACACAGATACGCAGTATTTT.

The V call is TRBV18, the J call TRBJ1-2; a weak D match, TRBD1 (6 bases). Trimming removed 4 bases from V and 4 bases from J, with 13 bases in between. The CDR3 is made up of 14 amino acids. Germline V gene data show CDR1 as KGHSH and CDR2 as LQKENI. The CDR3 DNA follows: TGTGCCAGCTCACGAGGGGGTTTAAGCTATGGCTACACCTTC. Its translation is CASSRGGLSYGYTF.

This clonotype came up a few times. The chain recombines TRBV7-2 with TRBJ1-1; tentative D call: TRBD1 (5 bases). From germline, CDR1 is SGHTA and CDR2 FQGNSA. V dropped 4 bases and J dropped 1 base, with 10 bases sitting between them. The CDR3 has 14 residues. The CDR3 sequence is CASSSAGTNTEAFF. The CDR3 DNA is TGTGCCAGCAGCTCGGCGGGGACGAACACTGAAGCTTTCTTT. Full variable domain (rest looked up from reference TRBV7-2 and TRBJ1-1): GAGVSQSPSNKVTEKGKDVELRCDPISGHTALYWYRQSLGQGLEFLIYFQGNSAPDKSGLPSDRFSAERTGGSVSTLTIQRTQQEDSAVYLCASSSAGTNTEAFFGQGTRLTVV.